These T cell receptor beta chains were read from a single sample in a study of cytomegalovirus exposure and HLA in healthy donors. Profiled with immunoSEQ multiplex PCR; TCRdb holds only in-frame clones, not every one. The sample carries about 120,000 clones, less than 90% recorded once. Sequenced input: PBMCs. These receptors came from a man aged 50 or older in good health and CMV-seronegative. Both conserved end residues are part of each CDR3. The order of the fields is J gene, clone size, D gene, V gene, CDR3 DNA, CDR3 protein. The D gene is left open where the match is weak. Clone size, where shown, is once, few, many, or a class for clones that have expanded.

TRBJ1-1	few	TRBD1	TRBV7-2	TGTGCCAGCAGCCCAGGACAGGGGTACACTGAAGCTTTCTTT	CASSPGQGYTEAFF
TRBJ2-2	-	-	TRBV9	TGTGCCAGCAGCCCTGGACTGTCCACCGGGGAGCTGTTTTTT	CASSPGLSTGELFF
TRBJ2-1	-	TRBD1	TRBV4-1	TGCGCCAGCAGCCAAGTTATCACAGGGGATGAGCAGTTCTTC	CASSQVITGDEQFF
TRBJ2-5	-	-	TRBV6-5	TGTGCCAGCAGTTACAGCGGAGGGAAGACCCAGTACTTC	CASSYSGGKTQYF
TRBJ1-5	-	-	TRBV7-9	TGTGCCAGCAGCTTAGAGGGGGACCAAGGACCCCAGCATTTT	CASSLEGDQGPQHF
TRBJ1-5	-	TRBD1	TRBV18	TGTGCCAGCTCCCTCGACAGGGGTAGCAATCAGCCCCAGCATTTT	CASSLDRGSNQPQHF
TRBJ2-1	-	TRBD2	TRBV19	TGTGCCAGTAGTAATAGCGGGAGCTCCTACAATGAGCAGTTCTTC	CASSNSGSSYNEQFF
TRBJ1-4	-	TRBD1	TRBV9	TGTGCCAGCAGCGGCGCCGGGACAGGGGCTGAAAAACTGTTTTTT	CASSGAGTGAEKLFF
TRBJ1-6	-	-	TRBV2	TGTGCCAGCGCCGTCCCTGAACTCGATTCACCCCTCCACTTT	CASAVPELDSPLHF
TRBJ2-5	-	-	TRBV6-6	TGTGCCAGCAGTTCCCCGACAAAAGAGACCCAGTACTTC	CASSSPTKETQYF
TRBJ2-1	-	-	TRBV5-4	TGTGCCAGCAGCTTTCCTAGCCGCGAGCAGTTCTTC	CASSFPSREQFF
TRBJ2-7	-	-	TRBV5-1	TGCGCCAGCAGCCCCGGAGGCAACGAGCAGTACTTC	CASSPGGNEQYF
TRBJ2-7	-	TRBD1	TRBV27	TGTGCCAGCAGTTTGGGACAGAACTACGAGCAGTACTTC	CASSLGQNYEQYF
TRBJ1-6	-	-	TRBV4-1	TGCGCCAGCAGCCTCGGCGGTTCACCCCTCCACTTT	CASSLGGSPLHF
TRBJ1-3	-	-	TRBV6-6	TGTGCCAGCTCTTTGGACACCCGCTCTGGAAACACCATATATTTT	CASSLDTRSGNTIYF
TRBJ2-7	-	TRBD2	TRBV7-9	TGTGCCAGCAGCTGGCGGGGGGGGGAGCAGTACTTC	CASSWRGGEQYF
TRBJ2-1	few	TRBD2	TRBV28	TGTGCCAGCAGTTTAGAGCGGGGGGCATCCTACAATGAGCAGTTCTTC	CASSLERGASYNEQFF
TRBJ1-2	-	-	TRBV30	TGTGCCTGGAGCCGGGATCTCTATGGCTACACCTTC	CAWSRDLYGYTF
TRBJ1-3	-	-	TRBV30	TGTGCCTGCAACCCCCAGGGGCGCGTTGGAAACACCATATATTTT	CACNPQGRVGNTIYF
TRBJ1-3	-	-	TRBV29-1	TGCAGCGTTGACCCCCAGGGAATACGAAACACCATATATTTT	CSVDPQGIRNTIYF
TRBJ2-1	-	TRBD2	TRBV5-6	TGTGCCAGCAGTTGGGAGGGGATCGATGAGCAGTTCTTC	CASSWEGIDEQFF
TRBJ2-3	-	-	TRBV5-1	TGCGCCAGCAGCTTGGACGGGGGAGCTGCAGCAGATACGCAGTATTTT	CASSLDGGAAADTQYF
TRBJ2-3	-	-	TRBV27	TGTGCCAGCAGTTTATCCTTGGGCGCCTACACAGATACGCAGTATTTT	CASSLSLGAYTDTQYF
TRBJ2-2	-	TRBD2	TRBV6-1	TGTGCCAGCAGTGATTGGCCTGGACTAGCGGGAGTGGCCGGGGAGCTGTTTTTT	CASSDWPGLAGVAGELFF
TRBJ2-6	few	-	TRBV4-3	TGCGCCAGCAGCCCGGCGGCCGCAACTCCCTCTGGGGCCAACGTCCTGACTTTC	CASSPAAATPSGANVLTF
TRBJ1-2	-	-	TRBV29-1	TGCAGCGTTGAGGGAGGGGCCCCTGGCTACACCTTC	CSVEGGAPGYTF
TRBJ2-7	once	TRBD1	TRBV5-1	TGCGCCAGCAGCTCCGGGACAGCCTACGAGCAGTACTTC	CASSSGTAYEQYF
TRBJ2-7	-	TRBD1	TRBV13	TGTGCCAGCAGCCACCGGGACAGGGCTTACGAGCAGTACTTC	CASSHRDRAYEQYF
TRBJ1-3	-	-	TRBV28	TGTGCCAGCATAGAGGTCAGGGCGCGGAACACCATATATTTT	CASIEVRARNTIYF
TRBJ2-7	once	TRBD2	TRBV7-3	TGTGCCAGCAGCTTAAGGGGGGGACTTAGCTCCTACGAGCAGTACTTC	CASSLRGGLSSYEQYF
TRBJ2-1	-	TRBD2	TRBV27	TGTGCCAGCGGGAGCGGGAGTGGAGGGCAGTTCTTC	CASGSGSGGQFF
TRBJ2-2	-	TRBD2	TRBV7-6	TGTGCCAGCAGCTTAGCCGTCGCGGGGGGTCCCGGGGAGCTGTTTTTT	CASSLAVAGGPGELFF
TRBJ2-1	-	TRBD2	TRBV28	TGTGCCAGCAGATCCGGGACTAGCGGGGGCAATGAGCAGTTCTTC	CASRSGTSGGNEQFF
TRBJ2-1	-	TRBD2	TRBV12-5	TGTGCTAGTGGCCGTGCGGGGGGGCACGGTGAGCAGTTCTTC	CASGRAGGHGEQFF
TRBJ1-2	-	TRBD1	TRBV28	TGTGCCAGCACGCCAGGGGGCTGGTATGGCTACACCTTC	CASTPGGWYGYTF
TRBJ2-1	-	-	TRBV5-6	TGTGCCAGCAGCTTGGCATTTGGAGCTGAGCGGCAGGCTGTGGGTGAGCAGTTCTTC	CASSLAFGAERQAVGEQFF
TRBJ2-2	-	TRBD2	TRBV9	TGTGCCAGCAGCCCTAGCGGGAGGGCCGGGGAGCTGTTTTTT	CASSPSGRAGELFF
TRBJ2-2	few	TRBD2	TRBV7-2	TGTGCCAGCAGCACCGGAGCGGGGGGGCCGAGCGGGGAGCTGTTTTTT	CASSTGAGGPSGELFF
TRBJ1-5	-	-	TRBV1	TGCACCAGCAGCCAAGGCCCTCCGGGACAGGGAGGGGATGACAATCAGCCCCAGCATTTT	CTSSQGPPGQGGDDNQPQHF
TRBJ2-7	-	-	TRBV29-1	TGCAGCGTTAATGGGCTTACCTACGAGCAGTACTTC	CSVNGLTYEQYF
TRBJ2-7	-	TRBD2	TRBV7-3	TGTGCCAGCAGGTTCGGCGGGAGCCACGAGCAGTACTTC	CASRFGGSHEQYF
TRBJ2-7	few	-	TRBV5-1	TGCGCCAGCGGAAATCCTCAAACAGGGGAGCAGTACTTC	CASGNPQTGEQYF